This T cell receptor beta chain was identified in a study of shared clonotypes between healthy human individuals. Overall study findings and caveats: Among several donors, approximately 5% of naive CD4 clonotypes were found in common.

Regarding this clone: No antigen is known for it.

Genomic DNA (from each subset) was split evenly across several immunoSEQ plates. Data came from immunoSEQ multiplex PCR; TCRdb stores just in-frame clones and leaves some out. Of about 2,500,000 clones in the sample, around 90% are singletons; the top ten hold roughly 0.13%. Trimming shortened V by 0 bases and J by 0 bases, and 14 bases separated the two germline ends. Germline V CDR1 and CDR2: SGHRS, YFSETQ. The CDR3 runs 17 residues. The gene calls are TRBV5-1 and TRBJ2-3; D is unclear. The sequenced sample was naive CD4+ T cells sorted from blood. Described subset: CD45RA+ positively selected. The sequence derives from a man aged 18 to 30 in good health. CDR3: CASSLGTSSISTDTQYF. DNA of the CDR3: TGCGCCAGCAGCTTGGGCACAAGTTCAATTAGCACAGATACGCAGTATTTT.